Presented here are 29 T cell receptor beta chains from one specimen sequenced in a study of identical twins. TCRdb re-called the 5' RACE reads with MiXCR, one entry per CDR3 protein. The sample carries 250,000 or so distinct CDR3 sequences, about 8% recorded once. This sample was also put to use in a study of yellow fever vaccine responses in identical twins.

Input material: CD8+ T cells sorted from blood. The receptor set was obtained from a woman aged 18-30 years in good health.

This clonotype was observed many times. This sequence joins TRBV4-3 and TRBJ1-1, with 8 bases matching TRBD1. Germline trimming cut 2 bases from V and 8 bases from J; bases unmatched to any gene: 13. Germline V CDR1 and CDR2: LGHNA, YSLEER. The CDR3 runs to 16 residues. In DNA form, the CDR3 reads TGCGCCAGCAGCCAACGGCACTTGGACAGGGCTGCCGAAGCTTTCTTT. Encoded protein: CASSQRHLDRAAEAFF.

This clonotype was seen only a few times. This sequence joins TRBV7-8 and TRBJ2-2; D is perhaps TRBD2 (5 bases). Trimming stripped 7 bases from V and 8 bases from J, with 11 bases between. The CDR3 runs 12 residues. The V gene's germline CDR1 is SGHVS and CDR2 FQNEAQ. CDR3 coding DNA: TGTGCCAGCACGTGGAGCGGTGGGGAGCTGTTTTTT. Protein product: CASTWSGGELFF.

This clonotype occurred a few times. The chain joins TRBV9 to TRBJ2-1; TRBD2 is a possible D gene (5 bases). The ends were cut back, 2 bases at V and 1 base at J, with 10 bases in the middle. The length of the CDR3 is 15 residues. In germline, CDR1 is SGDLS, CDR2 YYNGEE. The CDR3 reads CASSVSGDSYNEQFF. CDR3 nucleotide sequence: TGTGCCAGCAGCGTTTCCGGGGATTCCTACAATGAGCAGTTCTTC.

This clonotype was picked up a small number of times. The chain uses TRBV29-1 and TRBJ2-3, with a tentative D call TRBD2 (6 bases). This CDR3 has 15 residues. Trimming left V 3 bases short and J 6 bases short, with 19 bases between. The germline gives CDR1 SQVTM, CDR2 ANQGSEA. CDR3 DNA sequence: TGCAGCGTTGATGGGGTAGCGGTTCCGGCCGATACGCAGTATTTT. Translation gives CSVDGVAVPADTQYF.

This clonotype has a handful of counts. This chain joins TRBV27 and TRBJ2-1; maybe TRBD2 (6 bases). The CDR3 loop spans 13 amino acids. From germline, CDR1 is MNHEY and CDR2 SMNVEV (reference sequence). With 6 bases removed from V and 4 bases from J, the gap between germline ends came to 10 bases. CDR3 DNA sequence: TGTGCCAGCAGCCACGGGGGTTACAATGAGCAGTTCTTC. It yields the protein CASSHGGYNEQFF.

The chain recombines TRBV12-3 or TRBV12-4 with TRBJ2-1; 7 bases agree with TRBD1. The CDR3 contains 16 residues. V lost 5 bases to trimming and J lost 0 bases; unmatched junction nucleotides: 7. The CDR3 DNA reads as TGTGCCAGCAGTGCCACAGGGGACAGCTCCTACAATGAGCAGTTCTTC. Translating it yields CASSATGDSSYNEQFF.

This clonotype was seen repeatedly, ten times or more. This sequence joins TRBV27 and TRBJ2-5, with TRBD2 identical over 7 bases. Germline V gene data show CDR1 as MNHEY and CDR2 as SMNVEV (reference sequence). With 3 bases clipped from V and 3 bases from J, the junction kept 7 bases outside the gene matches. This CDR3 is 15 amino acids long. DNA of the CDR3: TGTGCCAGCAGTTTCCTCTACCGGGGGGAAGAGACCCAGTACTTC. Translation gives CASSFLYRGEETQYF.

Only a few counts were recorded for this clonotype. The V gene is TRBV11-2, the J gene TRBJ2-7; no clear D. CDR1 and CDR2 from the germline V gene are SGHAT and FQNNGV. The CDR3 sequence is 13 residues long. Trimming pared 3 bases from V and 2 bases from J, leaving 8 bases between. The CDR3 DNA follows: TGTGCCAGCAGCTTTAAAGTAGCCTACGAGCAGTACTTC. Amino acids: CASSFKVAYEQYF.

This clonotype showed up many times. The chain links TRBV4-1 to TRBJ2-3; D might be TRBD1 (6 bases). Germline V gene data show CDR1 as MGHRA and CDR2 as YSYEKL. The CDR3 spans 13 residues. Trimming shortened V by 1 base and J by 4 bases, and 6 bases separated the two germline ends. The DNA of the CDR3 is TGCGCCAGCAGCCAAGCAGGGGCAGATACGCAGTATTTT. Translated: CASSQAGADTQYF.

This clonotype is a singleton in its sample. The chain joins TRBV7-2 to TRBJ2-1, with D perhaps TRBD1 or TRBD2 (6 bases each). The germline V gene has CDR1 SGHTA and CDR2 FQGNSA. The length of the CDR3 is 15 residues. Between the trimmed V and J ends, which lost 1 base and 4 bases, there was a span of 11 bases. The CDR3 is CASSLGKGGYNEQFF. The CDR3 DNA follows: TGTGCCAGCAGCTTAGGGAAAGGGGGGTACAATGAGCAGTTCTTC.

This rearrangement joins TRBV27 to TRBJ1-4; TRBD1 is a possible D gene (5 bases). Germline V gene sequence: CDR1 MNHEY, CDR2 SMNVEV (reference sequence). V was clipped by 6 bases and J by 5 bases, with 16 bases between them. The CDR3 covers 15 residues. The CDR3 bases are TGTGCCAGCAGGGGAAATGACAGAAGAAATGAAAAACTGTTTTTT. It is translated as CASRGNDRRNEKLFF.

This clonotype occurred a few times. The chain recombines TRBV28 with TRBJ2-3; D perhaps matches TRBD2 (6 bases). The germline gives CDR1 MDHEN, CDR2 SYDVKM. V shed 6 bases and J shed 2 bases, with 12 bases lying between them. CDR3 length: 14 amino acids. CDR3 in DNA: TGTGCCAGCAGCCGAGGGAGGCTCACAGATACGCAGTATTTT. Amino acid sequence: CASSRGRLTDTQYF.

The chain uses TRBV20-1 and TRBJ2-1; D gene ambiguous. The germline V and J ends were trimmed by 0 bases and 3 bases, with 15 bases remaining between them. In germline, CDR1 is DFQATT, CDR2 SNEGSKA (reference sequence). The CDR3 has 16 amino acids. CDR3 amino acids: CSARDKGSQFYNEQFF. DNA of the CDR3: TGCAGTGCTAGAGATAAGGGCAGCCAATTCTACAATGAGCAGTTCTTC.

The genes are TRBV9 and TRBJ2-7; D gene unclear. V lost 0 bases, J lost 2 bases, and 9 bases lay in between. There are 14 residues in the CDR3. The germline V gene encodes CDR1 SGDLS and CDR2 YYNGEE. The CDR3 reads CASSVGGSTYEQYF. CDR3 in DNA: TGTGCCAGCAGCGTAGGCGGCTCTACCTACGAGCAGTACTTC.

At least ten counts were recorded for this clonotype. This chain's CDR3 is CASSLENQPQHF. The DNA for the CDR3 is TGTGCCAGCAGCTTAGAAAATCAGCCCCAGCATTTT. V and J are TRBV7-9 and TRBJ1-5; D gene unclear. CDR1 and CDR2 from the germline V gene are SEHNR and FQNEAQ (reference sequence). The V end was cut by 1 base, the J end by 4 bases, with 2 bases between. The CDR3 loop spans 12 amino acids.

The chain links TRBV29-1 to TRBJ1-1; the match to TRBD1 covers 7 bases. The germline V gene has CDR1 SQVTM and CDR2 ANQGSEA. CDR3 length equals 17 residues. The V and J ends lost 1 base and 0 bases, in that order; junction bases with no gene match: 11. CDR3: CSVEGSEQGFMNTEAFF. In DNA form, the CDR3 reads TGCAGCGTTGAAGGTAGTGAACAGGGGTTTATGAACACTGAAGCTTTCTTT.

For the CDR3, the DNA is TGCGCCAGCAGCCAACCGGACAGGGAGCATTTAGAGACCCAGTACTTC. It translates to CASSQPDREHLETQYF. The J gene is TRBJ2-5, the V gene TRBV5-1, with TRBD1 matching 8 bases. The CDR3 has 16 amino acids. With V trimmed by 4 bases and J by 4 bases, 12 bases remained unmatched. Looked up from germline, CDR1 is SGHRS and CDR2 is YFSETQ.

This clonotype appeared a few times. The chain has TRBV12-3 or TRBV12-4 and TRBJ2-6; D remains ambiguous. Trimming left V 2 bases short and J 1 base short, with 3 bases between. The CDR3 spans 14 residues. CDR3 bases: TGTGCCAGCAGTTTATGGTCTGGGGCCAACGTCCTGACTTTC. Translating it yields CASSLWSGANVLTF.

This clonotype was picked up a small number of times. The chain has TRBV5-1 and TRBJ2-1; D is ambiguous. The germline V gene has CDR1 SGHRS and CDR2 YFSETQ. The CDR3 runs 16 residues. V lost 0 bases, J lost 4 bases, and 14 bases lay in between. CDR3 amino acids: CASSLERVGPYNEQFF. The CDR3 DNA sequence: TGCGCCAGCAGCTTGGAGAGAGTAGGCCCTTACAATGAGCAGTTCTTC.

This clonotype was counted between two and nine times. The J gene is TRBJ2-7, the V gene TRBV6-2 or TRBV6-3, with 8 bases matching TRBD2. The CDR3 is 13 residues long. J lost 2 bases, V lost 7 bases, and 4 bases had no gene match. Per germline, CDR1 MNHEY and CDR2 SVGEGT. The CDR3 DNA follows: TGTGCCAGCACGGGAGGGGACACCTACGAGCAGTACTTC. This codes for CASTGGDTYEQYF.

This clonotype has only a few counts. CDR3 residues: CASSVTAGGYNEQFF. CDR3 bases: TGTGCCAGCAGCGTAACCGCGGGGGGGTACAATGAGCAGTTCTTC. The V call is TRBV9, the J call TRBJ2-1, with TRBD2 matching over 9 bases. This CDR3 has 15 amino acids. Germline values: CDR1 SGDLS, CDR2 YYNGEE. The junction had 3 bases not matched to a gene; V was cut back by 1 base and J by 4 bases.

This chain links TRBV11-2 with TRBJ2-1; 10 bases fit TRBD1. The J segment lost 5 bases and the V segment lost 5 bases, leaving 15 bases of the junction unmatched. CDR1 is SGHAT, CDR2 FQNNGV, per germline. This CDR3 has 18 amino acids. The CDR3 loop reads CASSSLGVRDRGNNEQFF. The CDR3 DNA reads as TGTGCCAGCAGCAGCTTGGGGGTCCGGGACAGGGGTAACAATGAGCAGTTCTTC.

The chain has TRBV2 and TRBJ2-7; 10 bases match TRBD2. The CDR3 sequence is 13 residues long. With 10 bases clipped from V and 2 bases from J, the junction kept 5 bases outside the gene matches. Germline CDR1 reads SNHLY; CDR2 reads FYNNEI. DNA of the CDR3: TGTGCCATATTAACTAGCGGGGCCTACGAGCAGTACTTC. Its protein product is CAILTSGAYEQYF.

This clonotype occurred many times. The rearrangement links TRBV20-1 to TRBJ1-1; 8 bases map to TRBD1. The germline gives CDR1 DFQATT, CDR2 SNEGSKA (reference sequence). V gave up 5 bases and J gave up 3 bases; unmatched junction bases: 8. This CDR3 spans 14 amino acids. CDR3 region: CSARGGQGDTEAFF. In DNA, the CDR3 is TGCAGTGCTCGAGGTGGACAGGGTGACACTGAAGCTTTCTTT.

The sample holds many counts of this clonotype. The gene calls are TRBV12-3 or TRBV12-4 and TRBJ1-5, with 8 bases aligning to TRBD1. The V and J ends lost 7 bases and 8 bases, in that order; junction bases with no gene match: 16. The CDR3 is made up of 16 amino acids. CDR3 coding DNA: TGTGCCAGCACACCGGGGACAGGCGACTATTGGGAGCCCCAGCATTTT. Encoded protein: CASTPGTGDYWEPQHF.

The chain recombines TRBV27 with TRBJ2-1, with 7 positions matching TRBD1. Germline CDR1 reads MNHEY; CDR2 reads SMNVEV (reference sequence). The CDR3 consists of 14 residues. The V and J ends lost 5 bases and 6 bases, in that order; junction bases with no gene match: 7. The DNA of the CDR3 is TGTGCCAGCAGTATCCGGGACAGCACCAATGAGCAGTTCTTC. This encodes CASSIRDSTNEQFF.

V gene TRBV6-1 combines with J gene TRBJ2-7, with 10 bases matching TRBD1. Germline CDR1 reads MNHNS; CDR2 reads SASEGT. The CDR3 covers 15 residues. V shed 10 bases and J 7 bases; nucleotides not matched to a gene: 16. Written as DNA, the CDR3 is TGTGCCATTGAACCGTCGGGACAGGGGACAAGTGAGCAGTACTTC. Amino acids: CAIEPSGQGTSEQYF.

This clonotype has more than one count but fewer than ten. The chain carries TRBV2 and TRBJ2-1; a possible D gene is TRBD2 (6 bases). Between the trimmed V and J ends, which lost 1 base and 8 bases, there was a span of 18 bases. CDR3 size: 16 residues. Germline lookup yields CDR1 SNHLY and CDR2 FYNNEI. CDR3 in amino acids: CASSEDSGGFLDEQFF. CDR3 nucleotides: TGTGCCAGCAGTGAAGATTCCGGGGGTTTCTTGGATGAGCAGTTCTTC.

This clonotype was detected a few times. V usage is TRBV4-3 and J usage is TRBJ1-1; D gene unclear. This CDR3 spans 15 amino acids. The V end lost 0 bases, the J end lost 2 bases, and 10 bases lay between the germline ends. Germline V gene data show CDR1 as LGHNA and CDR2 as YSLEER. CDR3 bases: TGCGCCAGCAGCCAAGATCATAGGCTTAACACTGAAGCTTTCTTT. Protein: CASSQDHRLNTEAFF.